The 18 T cell receptor beta chains listed next were all sequenced from one sample in a study of cytomegalovirus exposure and HLA in healthy donors. The primer mix had 60 Vbeta and 13 Jbeta primers. Clones were read by immunoSEQ multiplex PCR, and TCRdb kept only the in-frame ones, dropping some. Of more than 150,000 clones in the sample, approximately 84% were seen once. Sample: PBMCs. Receptors were obtained from a girl aged 5-17 years in good health and CMV-seropositive.

The chain is built from TRBV5-6 and TRBJ1-4; a possible D gene is TRBD1 (5 bases). CDR3 length: 15 amino acids. From germline, CDR1 is SGHDT and CDR2 YYEEEE. Trimming cost V 2 bases and J 5 bases, with 13 bases left between them. CDR3 sequence reads: CASSLGLRGNEKLFF. As DNA, the CDR3 is TGTGCCAGCAGCTTAGGACTCCGGGGGAATGAAAAACTGTTTTTT.

The chain links TRBV2 to TRBJ1-5; TRBD1 matches at 9 bases. Germline loops: CDR1 SNHLY, CDR2 FYNNEI. The CDR3 contains 14 residues. The V and J ends lost 4 bases and 6 bases, in that order; junction bases with no gene match: 4. CDR3 protein: CASSVQGAGQPQHF. In DNA form, the CDR3 reads TGTGCCAGCAGTGTACAGGGGGCTGGTCAGCCCCAGCATTTT.

The genes are TRBV21-1 and TRBJ2-1; TRBD2 is the table's D call, not checked against the DNA. TRBV21-1 is a pseudogene segment. The CDR3 loop spans 15 amino acids. DNA of the CDR3: TGTGCCAGCAGCAATCTATGGCGGAGTAACAATGAGCAGTTCTTC. Translating gives CASSNLWRSNNEQFF.

The J gene is TRBJ2-5, the V gene TRBV7-2, with no clear D. Germline V gene lookup returns CDR1 SGHTA and CDR2 FQGNSA. The CDR3 totals 14 residues. Trimming pared 1 base from V and 5 bases from J, leaving 11 bases between. The CDR3 DNA reads TGTGCCAGCAGCTTAGTGTTCTTCGGGGAGACCCAGTACTTC. Translating gives CASSLVFFGETQYF. Based on the CDR3 plus reference TRBV7-2 and TRBJ2-5, the full variable domain is GAGVSQSPSNKVTEKGKDVELRCDPISGHTALYWYRQSLGQGLEFLIYFQGNSAPDKSGLPSDRFSAERTGGSVSTLTIQRTQQEDSAVYLCASSLVFFGETQYFGPGTRLLVL.

The chain recombines TRBV7-2 with TRBJ1-1; a possible D gene is TRBD1 (5 bases). From germline, CDR1 is SGHTA and CDR2 FQGNSA. The CDR3 consists of 12 residues. V lost 5 bases to trimming and J lost 10 bases, with 14 bases between them. The CDR3 here is CASSPGRTRAFF. CDR3 coding DNA: TGTGCCAGCAGCCCAGGTCGGACACGAGCTTTCTTT.

The chain joins TRBV18 to TRBJ1-5; the match to TRBD1 covers 9 bases. With V trimmed by 3 bases and J by 5 bases, 8 bases remained unmatched. The CDR3 spans 16 residues. Per the germline V gene, CDR1 is KGHSH and CDR2 is LQKENI. CDR3 coding DNA: TGTGCCAGCTCACCTCCCGGACAGGGGCGATATCAGCCCCAGCATTTT. Translating gives CASSPPGQGRYQPQHF.

The chain links TRBV7-9 to TRBJ2-7; the match to TRBD1 covers 7 bases. This CDR3 is 13 amino acids long. V was clipped by 5 bases and J by 9 bases; unmatched bases: 10. CDR1 is SEHNR and CDR2 is FQNEAQ in the germline V gene (reference sequence). The DNA for the CDR3 is TGTGCCAGCAGCAGCGACAGGGCCCACGGGCAGTACTTC. It is translated as CASSSDRAHGQYF.

This chain joins TRBV5-1 and TRBJ2-1, with TRBD1 identical over 8 bases. The trim removed 5 bases at V and 0 bases at J, leaving 7 bases unmatched. The CDR3 has 16 residues. The germline V gene has CDR1 SGHRS and CDR2 YFSETQ. CDR3 sequence: CASRPDRGTSYNEQFF. The DNA of the CDR3 is TGCGCCAGCAGGCCTGACAGGGGCACCTCCTACAATGAGCAGTTCTTC.

This clone showed up just once. The genes are TRBV7-7 and TRBJ2-2, with D possibly matching TRBD2 (5 bases). The germline V gene has CDR1 SSHAT and CDR2 FNYEAQ (reference sequence). This CDR3 is built from 13 residues. In DNA, the CDR3 is TGTGCTAGCGCTAGCCCGAACACCGGGGAGCTGTTTTTT. Amino acids: CASASPNTGELFF.

The chain employs TRBV15 and TRBJ2-7; 7 bases fit TRBD2. This CDR3 region has 17 residues. Trimming cost V 1 base and J 0 bases; bases outside gene matches: 9. Germline values: CDR1 LNHNV, CDR2 YYDKDF (reference sequence). Here the CDR3 reads CATSRVIGGRSSYEQYF. The DNA of the CDR3 is TGTGCCACCAGCAGAGTTATCGGGGGGAGGTCCTCCTACGAGCAGTACTTC.

The V call is TRBV27, the J call TRBJ2-5; TRBD1 matches at 7 bases. After removal of 0 bases from V and 4 bases from J, the junction contained 14 bases not matched to a gene. CDR1 and CDR2 from the germline V gene are MNHEY and SMNVEV (reference sequence). The CDR3 totals 18 residues. DNA for the CDR3: TGTGCCAGCAGTTTATCCTACGTTGGGGACAGTCTGGGAGAGACCCAGTACTTC. It specifies CASSLSYVGDSLGETQYF.

V usage is TRBV7-9 and J usage is TRBJ2-2; weak D call: TRBD1 (5 bases). The CDR3 runs 16 residues. Trimming removed 2 bases at V and 0 bases at J, with 10 bases between. Germline loops: CDR1 SEHNR, CDR2 FQNEAQ (reference sequence). CDR3 nucleotide sequence: TGTGCCAGCAGCTTATATGCAGGGTCGAACACCGGGGAGCTGTTTTTT. Its protein product is CASSLYAGSNTGELFF.

This clone was observed a handful of times. Other DNA sequences of this sample code for an identical CDR3. The rearrangement links TRBV9 to TRBJ2-1, with D possibly matching TRBD2 (6 bases). V dropped 3 bases and J dropped 7 bases, with 8 bases sitting between them. Germline assignment: CDR1 SGDLS and CDR2 YYNGEE. This CDR3 comprises 12 residues. The CDR3 loop is CASSGGGNEQFF. The CDR3 DNA sequence: TGTGCCAGCAGCGGGGGAGGTAATGAGCAGTTCTTC.

The chain is built from TRBV4-3 and TRBJ2-3, with a tentative D call TRBD2 (6 bases). This CDR3 is built from 16 residues. Trimming cost V 0 bases and J 4 bases, with 14 bases left between them. Germline CDR1 and CDR2: LGHNA and YSLEER. CDR3 DNA: TGCGCCAGCAGCCAAGATCCCGGGAGTCTTGCAGATACGCAGTATTTT. Translated: CASSQDPGSLADTQYF.

The sample holds one count of this clone. The chain combines TRBV11-1 with TRBJ2-3, with D possibly matching TRBD2 (5 bases). V lost 3 bases to trimming and J lost 2 bases, with 12 bases between them. The germline V gene has CDR1 SGHAT and CDR2 FQDESV (reference sequence). The CDR3 totals 15 residues. As DNA, the CDR3 is TGTGCCAGCAGCTTCGGACTGAGACACACAGATACGCAGTATTTT. Its translation is CASSFGLRHTDTQYF.

The chain carries TRBV29-1 and TRBJ1-2, with 7 bases identical to TRBD1. Germline V gene lookup returns CDR1 SQVTM and CDR2 ANQGSEA. With V trimmed by 6 bases and J by 0 bases, 13 bases remained unmatched. CDR3 size: 16 residues. This chain's CDR3 is CSVGTRQGTANYGYTF. The CDR3, as DNA: TGCAGCGTAGGAACCCGACAGGGTACAGCTAACTATGGCTACACCTTC.

The chain carries TRBV6-1 and TRBJ2-7; TRBD2 aligns across 9 bases. V was clipped by 3 bases and J by 2 bases; unmatched bases: 5. This CDR3 is built from 15 residues. CDR1 MNHNS and CDR2 SASEGT come from the germline V gene. The CDR3 is CASSEVLAGTYEQYF. As DNA, the CDR3 is TGTGCCAGCAGTGAGGTGCTAGCGGGGACCTACGAGCAGTACTTC.

This clone was counted a single time. The genes are TRBV27 and TRBJ1-2; D is undetermined. CDR1 is MNHEY, CDR2 SMNVEV, per germline (reference sequence). The CDR3 length is 14 residues. Trimming left V 4 bases short and J 0 bases short, with 9 bases between. The CDR3 loop is CASSSLDTNYGYTF. The CDR3 nucleotides are TGTGCCAGCAGTTCTTTAGACACTAACTATGGCTACACCTTC.